This TCR beta chain is drawn from a study of STAT5B mutations in CD4+ large granular lymphocyte leukemia. The CDR3 totals 14 residues. The J segment lost 1 base and the V segment lost 8 bases, leaving 6 bases of the junction unmatched. Germline CDR1 and CDR2: ENHRY and SYGVKD. Repertoires were generated with immunoSEQ multiplex PCR, while TCRdb's copy carries only in-frame clones and drops some. The profile covers tens of thousands of clones, with 79% appearing a single time and roughly 0.4% taken by the ten largest. This receptor was taken from a human donor in good health. Sequences were obtained from CD4+ T cells from blood buffy coats. The chain carries TRBV10-3 and TRBJ1-1; 8 nucleotides agree with TRBD1. CDR3 DNA sequence: TGTGCCATCGCCCTGGGACAGGCGAACACTGAAGCTTTCTTT. Protein: CAIALGQANTEAFF.